This entry lists 13 T cell receptor beta chains sequenced from one sample in a study of cytomegalovirus exposure and HLA in healthy donors. A multiplex PCR was run with 60 Vbeta primers and 13 Jbeta primers. The table came from immunoSEQ multiplex PCR; TCRdb's copy has only in-frame clones and leaves some out. The sample carries approximately 150,000 clones, less than 90% recorded once. What was sequenced was PBMCs. The origin of the receptors is a boy between 2 and 15 years old in good health and CMV-seronegative.

CDR3 DNA sequence: TGCGCCAGCAGCCAAGGTAACTTGGTCGGCGAGCAGTACTTC. Translating it yields CASSQGNLVGEQYF. The V call is TRBV4-3, the J call TRBJ2-7; no clear D. V was pared by 1 base and J by 6 bases, with 13 bases between. CDR3 length: 14 residues. The V gene's germline CDR1 is LGHNA and CDR2 YSLEER.

The chain joins TRBV15 to TRBJ2-5, with 14 bases that match TRBD2. The DNA end is more similar to TRBJ2-7, so the J call may be wrong. Germline CDR1 is LNHNV and CDR2 is YYDKDF (reference sequence). There are 16 residues in the CDR3. DNA of the CDR3: TGTGCCACCAGCGGACTAGCGGGGGGCCGCACCTACGAGCAGTACTTC. This translates into CATSGLAGGRTYEQYF.

This clone was found a few times. The rearrangement uses TRBV6-4 and TRBJ1-5, with D maybe TRBD1 (5 bases). The CDR3 runs 15 residues. Germline V gene lookup returns CDR1 MRHNA and CDR2 SNTAGT. V lost 3 bases and J 3 bases, leaving 12 bases between the germline ends. The CDR3 nucleotides are TGTGCCAGCAGTGATGACGGAGGGGCCAATCAGCCCCAGCATTTT. This translates into CASSDDGGANQPQHF.

About this clone itself: Other nucleotide sequences from this sample produce the same CDR3. The chain combines TRBV7-3 with TRBJ1-1; possibly TRBD1 for D (5 bases). Germline V lookup: CDR1 SGHTA, CDR2 FQGTGA. Trimming took 4 bases from V and 0 from J, leaving 9 bases between them. The CDR3 sequence is 14 residues long. In DNA form, the CDR3 reads TGTGCCAGCAGCTCTCGGGGGGTGAACACTGAAGCTTTCTTT. It yields the protein CASSSRGVNTEAFF. The full variable domain, with the rest looked up from reference TRBV7-3 and TRBJ1-1, is GAGVSQTPSNKVTEKGKYVELRCDPISGHTALYWYRQSLGQGPEFLIYFQGTGAADDSGLPNDRFFAVRPEGSVSTLKIQRTERGDSAVYLCASSSRGVNTEAFFGQGTRLTVV.

There are a few counts of this clone. The chain combines TRBV9 with TRBJ2-2; 8 nucleotides line up with TRBD1. V shed 5 bases and J 5 bases; nucleotides not matched to a gene: 2. Germline V gene lookup returns CDR1 SGDLS and CDR2 YYNGEE. This CDR3 region has 13 residues. DNA of the CDR3: TGTGCCAGCAGTAGGACAGGGACCGGGGAGCTGTTTTTT. Amino acid sequence: CASSRTGTGELFF.

The rearrangement uses TRBV5-1 and TRBJ1-6; D perhaps matches TRBD1 (6 bases). CDR3 length: 15 amino acids. In germline, CDR1 is SGHRS, CDR2 YFSETQ. The V gene lost 3 bases and the J gene lost 5 bases, with 12 bases spanning the gap. CDR3 bases: TGCGCCAGCAGCTCGACAGGCCAGGATAATTCACCCCTCCACTTT. As protein: CASSSTGQDNSPLHF.

The gene calls are TRBV6-1 and TRBJ1-5; 7 bases map to TRBD1. Losses at the gene ends were 5 bases for V and 4 bases for J; bases not matched to a gene: 2. CDR3 length equals 13 residues. The germline CDR1 and CDR2 sequences are MNHNS and SASEGT. In DNA form, the CDR3 reads TGTGCCAGCAGTCTACAGGGGAATCAGCCCCAGCATTTT. It encodes CASSLQGNQPQHF.

V gene TRBV21-1 combines with J gene TRBJ1-1; the D call of TRBD1 is as the table states it, not checked on the DNA. TRBV21-1 is marked as a pseudogene. The CDR3 spans 17 residues. CDR3 in DNA: TGTGCCAGCAGCTCCCCCCCCAGGGGATTTGTGAACACTGAAGCTTTCTTT. It yields the protein CASSSPPRGFVNTEAFF.

CDR3 bases: TGTGCCAGTAGTCTCAAAAACATTCAGTACTTC. This sequence encodes CASSLKNIQYF. This chain joins TRBV19 and TRBJ2-4, with unresolved D. Germline lookup yields CDR1 LNHDA and CDR2 SQIVND (reference sequence). The CDR3 has 11 amino acids. V gave up 5 bases and J gave up 3 bases, with 2 bases separating them.

This rearrangement joins TRBV5-1 to TRBJ2-7, with TRBD2 as a possible D gene (5 bases). Germline CDR1 reads SGHRS; CDR2 reads YFSETQ. The CDR3 runs 16 residues. Deletions cut 2 bases from V and 5 bases from J, with 20 bases between. The CDR3 nucleotides read TGCGCCAGCAGCTTCATCGGCGGGTCCTCGGGCCACGAGCAGTACTTC. The encoded protein is CASSFIGGSSGHEQYF.

The J gene is TRBJ2-1, the V gene TRBV6-5; 7 bases fit TRBD2. This CDR3 contains 15 residues. V was pared by 0 bases and J by 6 bases, with 5 bases of the junction left unmatched. From germline, CDR1 is MNHEY and CDR2 SVGAGI. As DNA, the CDR3 is TGTGCCAGCAGTTACTCCTATCCGGGAGGCAATGAGCAGTTCTTC. Its protein product is CASSYSYPGGNEQFF.

J is TRBJ2-3 and V is TRBV28; 7 bases line up with TRBD2. The CDR3 has 12 residues. Trimming cost V 8 bases and J 10 bases; bases outside gene matches: 9. Germline-derived CDR1 and CDR2 are MDHEN and SYDVKM. This CDR3 reads CASLGTMPAQYF. For the CDR3, the DNA is TGTGCCAGCCTCGGGACTATGCCTGCGCAGTATTTT.

The V call is TRBV25-1, the J call TRBJ2-7; D not certain. Germline V CDR1 and CDR2: MGHDK, SYGVNS. Trimming removed 5 bases from V and 3 bases from J, with 8 bases in between. The CDR3 spans 12 residues. The CDR3 DNA sequence: TGTGCCAGCAGTATGGGCAACTACGAGCAGTACTTC. Protein sequence: CASSMGNYEQYF.